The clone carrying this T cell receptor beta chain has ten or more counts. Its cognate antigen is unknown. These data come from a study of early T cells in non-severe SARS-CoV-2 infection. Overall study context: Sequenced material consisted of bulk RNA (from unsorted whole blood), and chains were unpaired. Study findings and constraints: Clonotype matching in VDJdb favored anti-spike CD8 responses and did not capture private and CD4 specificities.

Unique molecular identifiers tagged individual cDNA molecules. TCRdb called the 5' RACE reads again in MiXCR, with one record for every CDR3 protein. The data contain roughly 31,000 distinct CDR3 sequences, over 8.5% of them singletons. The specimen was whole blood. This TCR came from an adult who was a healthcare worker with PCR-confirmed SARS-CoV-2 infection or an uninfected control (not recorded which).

Here the CDR3 reads CASSPGYTF. CDR3 nucleotides: TGTGCCAGCAGTCCTGGCTACACCTTC. The chain carries TRBV12-3 or TRBV12-4 and TRBJ1-2; D remains ambiguous. Between the trimmed V and J ends, which lost 5 bases and 7 bases, there was a span of 2 bases. This CDR3 region has 9 residues.